One and the same sample provided the 12 T cell receptor beta chains below, sequenced in a study of spatial heterogeneity in lung cancer. No antigen has been assigned to these receptors. General study points: Mutation tallies in tumors tracked expanded intratumoral alpha and beta TCR counts.

Documented time point: sample taken at primary tumor resection. TCRdb re-derived calls from the 5' RACE reads in MiXCR, one entry per CDR3 protein. The table records roughly 8,300 distinct CDR3 sequences, approximately 5% of them present only once. Sample: lung tumor tissue, taken at surgery. Receptors were obtained from a female donor with early-stage non-small cell lung cancer.

Only a few counts were recorded for this clonotype. V gene TRBV19 combines with J gene TRBJ2-7; 8 bases line up with TRBD1. The trim removed 6 bases at V and 5 bases at J, leaving 6 bases unmatched. Germline-derived CDR1 and CDR2 are LNHDA and SQIVND (reference sequence). The CDR3 has 13 residues. CDR3 nucleotide sequence: TGTGCCAGTAGCAGGACAGGGTTCGACGAGCAGTACTTC. Amino acids: CASSRTGFDEQYF.

A word on this clonotype: A read error may be the cause here, since a much bigger clone is one base away. Written as DNA, the CDR3 is TGCGCCAGCAGCCAAGATGTGGGGAGGTGGGGTTATAACTATGGCTACAACTTC. Translating it yields CASSQDVGRWGYNYGYNF. The chain is built from TRBV4-1 and TRBJ1-2; the D is unclear. CDR1 MGHRA and CDR2 YSYEKL come from the germline V gene. This CDR3 has 18 amino acids.

This clonotype was counted ten times or more. This rearrangement joins TRBV28 to TRBJ2-7, with a tentative D call TRBD2 (5 bases). The CDR3 sequence is 12 residues long. CDR1 and CDR2 (germline): MDHEN, SYDVKM. V shed 6 bases and J shed 6 bases, with 12 bases lying between them. The CDR3 reads CASRNPLGEQYF. CDR3 sequence (DNA): TGTGCCAGCAGAAACCCACTAGGCGAGCAGTACTTC.

This clonotype was picked up many times. V usage is TRBV28 and J usage is TRBJ2-2, with D unresolved. CDR1 and CDR2 (germline): MDHEN, SYDVKM. This CDR3 is built from 12 residues. Trimming cost V 5 bases and J 4 bases, with 5 bases left between them. The CDR3 here is CASSPITGELFF. The CDR3 DNA sequence: TGTGCCAGCAGTCCAATCACCGGGGAGCTGTTTTTT.

By share, this clonotype counts as medium-sized. CDR3 nucleotide sequence: TGTGCCAGCATGGTTCAGGGCGGCTACACCTTC. Translation: CASMVQGGYTF. The chain couples TRBV6-1 to TRBJ1-2; a possible D gene is TRBD1 (5 bases). V was trimmed by 7 bases and J by 8 bases, leaving 11 bases between them. Germline-derived CDR1 and CDR2 are MNHNS and SASEGT. The CDR3 is made up of 11 amino acids.

The table lists this clonotype with many counts. The rearrangement joins TRBV2 to TRBJ2-7, with 9 positions matching TRBD2. The V and J ends lost 8 bases and 3 bases, in that order; junction bases with no gene match: 11. CDR1 SNHLY and CDR2 FYNNEI come from the germline V gene. The CDR3 totals 15 residues. The CDR3 coding sequence is TGTGCCAGCGGTGTCGGGGGACTAGCAGACTACGAGCAGTACTTC. Translation gives CASGVGGLADYEQYF.

This clonotype has ten or more counts. The chain combines TRBV28 with TRBJ2-7; TRBD2 aligns across 9 bases. The germline V gene has CDR1 MDHEN and CDR2 SYDVKM. The CDR3 is 14 residues long. The V segment lost 6 bases and the J segment 3 bases; nucleotides outside the gene matches: 6. The CDR3 sequence is CASRHSGRSYEQYF. In DNA form, the CDR3 reads TGTGCCAGCAGACATAGCGGGAGAAGCTACGAGCAGTACTTC.

This clonotype came up many times. The chain is built from TRBV10-3 and TRBJ2-7; 14 positions agree with TRBD2. The V gene's germline CDR1 is ENHRY and CDR2 SYGVKD. CDR3 size: 20 residues. The J segment lost 0 bases and the V segment lost 3 bases, leaving 13 bases of the junction unmatched. For the CDR3, the DNA is TGTGCCATCAGTGAAATTGGGACTAGCGGGAGTCCTAAAACCTCCTACGAGCAGTACTTC. Protein product: CAISEIGTSGSPKTSYEQYF.

The chain couples TRBV14 to TRBJ2-1; D not resolved. CDR1 and CDR2 from the germline V gene are SGHDN and FVKESK. The CDR3 runs 14 residues. Trimming cost V 0 bases and J 4 bases, with 7 bases left between them. CDR3 coding DNA: TGTGCCAGCAGCCAAGACTCGTGGTACAATGAGCAGTTCTTC. Its protein product is CASSQDSWYNEQFF.

This clonotype was seen many times. This sequence joins TRBV5-1 and TRBJ1-3; no reliable D call. V was pared by 0 bases and J by 0 bases, with 13 bases between. This CDR3 has 17 residues. Germline-derived CDR1 and CDR2 are SGHRS and YFSETQ. CDR3: CASSLGRPTYSGNTIYF. The DNA for the CDR3 is TGCGCCAGCAGCTTGGGGAGGCCCACCTACTCTGGAAACACCATATATTTT.

This clonotype was observed at least ten times. The V and J genes are TRBV7-9 and TRBJ2-3; D ambiguous. CDR1 is SEHNR, CDR2 FQNEAQ, per germline (reference sequence). V was cut by 4 bases and J by 5 bases, with 7 bases left in between. This CDR3 is 12 amino acids long. CDR3 in amino acids: CASSSVGDTQYF. Here the CDR3 DNA reads TGTGCCAGCAGCTCTGTCGGAGATACGCAGTATTTT.

This clonotype has ten or more counts. J is TRBJ2-6 and V is TRBV30; D is possibly TRBD2 (5 bases). Germline loops: CDR1 GTSNPN, CDR2 SVGIG (reference sequence). The CDR3 loop spans 16 amino acids. The germline V and J ends were trimmed by 1 base and 0 bases, with 10 bases remaining between them. CDR3 nucleotides: TGTGCCTGGAGTGCTAGCAGGAGCTCTGGGGCCAACGTCCTGACTTTC. Amino acid sequence: CAWSASRSSGANVLTF.